This T cell receptor (beta chain) derives from a study of blood T cell repertoires in COVID-19. On the study more broadly: The samples span acute and convalescent COVID-19 from the United States, Italy and Spain.

Profiled with immunoSEQ multiplex PCR; TCRdb holds only in-frame clones, not every one. The table includes 130,000 to 150,000 clones, around four fifths detected once. The material sequenced was peripheral blood. This sequence originates from a woman in her thirties or forties with active or convalescent COVID-19.

CDR3 nucleotides: TGTGCCAGCAGCTTAGAATCATGGGGGGGAGCTTTCTTT. Amino acids: CASSLESWGGAFF. V and J are TRBV11-2 and TRBJ1-1, with D perhaps matching TRBD1 (5 bases). Germline values: CDR1 SGHAT, CDR2 FQNNGV. The germline V and J ends were trimmed by 0 bases and 10 bases, with 12 bases remaining between them. CDR3 length: 13 residues.